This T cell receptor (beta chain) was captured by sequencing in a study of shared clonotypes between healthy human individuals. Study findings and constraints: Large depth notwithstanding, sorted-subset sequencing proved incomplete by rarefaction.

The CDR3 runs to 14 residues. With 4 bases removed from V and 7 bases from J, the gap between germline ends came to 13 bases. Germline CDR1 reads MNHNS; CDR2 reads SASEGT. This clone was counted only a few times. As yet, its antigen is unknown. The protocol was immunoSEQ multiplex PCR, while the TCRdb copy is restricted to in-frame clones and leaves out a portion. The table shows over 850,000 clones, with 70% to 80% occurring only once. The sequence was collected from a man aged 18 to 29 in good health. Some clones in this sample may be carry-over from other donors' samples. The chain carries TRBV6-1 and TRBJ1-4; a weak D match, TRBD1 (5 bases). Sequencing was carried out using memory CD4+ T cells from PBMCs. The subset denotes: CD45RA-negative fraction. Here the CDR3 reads CASSAESTGEKLFF. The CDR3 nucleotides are TGTGCCAGCAGTGCGGAAAGCACAGGTGAAAAACTGTTTTTT.